The clone carrying this TCR beta chain is a singleton in its sample. The antigen is undetermined. J gave up 9 bases and V 3 bases, and 10 bases lay outside the gene matches. The CDR3 covers 15 residues. Germline values: CDR1 LGHDT, CDR2 YNNKEL (reference sequence). TCRdb reprocessed the reads via MiXCR and lists one record per CDR3 protein. Of 900,000 to 950,000 distinct CDR3 sequences in the sample, around 29% are singletons; the top ten hold around 15%. This sample was taken from a study of T cell repertoires in cytomegalovirus infection. Study summary: Newly reported HLA-C-restricted and thoroughly characterized HLA-B-restricted CMV epitopes were employed. CMV infection plus the matching HLA type was flagged by public TCR beta signatures.

Findings of the study overall: HLA-C-restricted CMV-specific TCR beta clonotypes were dominant in the ex vivo response. Adding up the frequency of public TCR beta families identified people who carried CMV plus the relevant HLA.

This sequence joins TRBV3-1 and TRBJ1-5, with 8 bases that match TRBD1. The starting material was cultured CD8+ T cells from PBMCs, obtained from culture after CMV antigen stimulation. This receptor was identified in a human donor in good health (CMV status not recorded). Some clones in this sample may be carry-over from other donors' samples. The CDR3 loop is CASSQARDRSSPQHF. CDR3 nucleotide sequence: TGTGCCAGCAGCCAGGCTAGGGACAGGTCATCGCCCCAGCATTTT.